A selection of T cell receptor beta chains follows, all from one sample in a study of Ad26.COV2.S vaccination and SARS-CoV-2 variants. TCRdb's table, derived via immunoSEQ multiplex PCR, lists solely in-frame clones and lacks some. The sample lists nearly 400,000 clones; about 88% were seen once. Sequenced material: peripheral blood, taken in a trial of Ad26.COV2.S vaccine versus placebo. Receptor source: a person aged 18-65 years who received the Ad26.COV2.S COVID-19 vaccine or a placebo. Each CDR3 is given with its conserved first and last residue. Rows give clone size only sometimes, using once, few, many, or a class for an expanded clone.

clone_size j_call v_call cdr3_aa
NA TRBJ1-5 TRBV2 CASRGTSNQPQHF
NA TRBJ1-5 TRBV6-1 CASSVIGGRINQPQHF
NA TRBJ2-6 TRBV30 CASSVDPGANVLTF
NA TRBJ1-5 TRBV5-6 CASSLGQPQHF
few TRBJ2-7 TRBV19 CASSITSGYEQYF
NA TRBJ2-3 TRBV7-9 CASSRLLGQGTDTQYF
NA TRBJ2-3 TRBV21-1 CASMYRGNTQYF
NA TRBJ2-7 TRBV7-8 CASSHREGYEQYF
NA TRBJ1-4 TRBV28 CASRGRVNEKLFF
once TRBJ2-5 TRBV5-1 CASSYGQLIQETQYF
NA TRBJ2-1 TRBV29-1 CSVTGNEQFF
NA TRBJ1-2 TRBV6-5 CASSYFMGQKRDGYTF
NA TRBJ1-2 TRBV4-2 CASSPRVQGASSYGYTF
NA TRBJ2-3 TRBV2 CASSRGLAGDTQYF
NA TRBJ1-2 TRBV5-1 CASSQGQGLYGYTF
NA TRBJ2-1 TRBV2 CASSWDSSSYNEQFF
NA TRBJ2-7 TRBV28 CASSSPGLDYEQYF
NA TRBJ2-7 TRBV5-1 CASSLAPSGEQYF
NA TRBJ2-7 TRBV9 CASSGGLIGNEQYF
NA TRBJ1-6 TRBV5-5 CASSLEGQGYSPLHF
NA TRBJ2-7 TRBV5-1 CASSFGQGPREQYF
NA TRBJ2-2 TRBV9 CASSVGSWDTGELFF
NA TRBJ2-1 TRBV7-9 CASSSGGASGKNEQFF
NA TRBJ2-1 TRBV5-4 CASSPSADWGEQFF
NA TRBJ2-7 TRBV7-2 CASSQQGLAGYEQYF
NA TRBJ2-3 TRBV30 CACDRGLTDTQYF
NA TRBJ2-5 TRBV30 CAWSVKETQYF
NA TRBJ2-1 TRBV11-3 CASSPDVTASSYNEQFF
NA TRBJ1-4 TRBV7-9 CASLGRGARYEKLFF
NA TRBJ2-7 TRBV30 CAWSGSGTSPHEQYF
NA TRBJ1-3 TRBV6-6 CASSPRQGSLGNTIYF
NA TRBJ2-7 TRBV27 CASSWGRRADEQYF
NA TRBJ1-5 TRBV28 CASSIRVQPQHF
few TRBJ2-1 TRBV7-8 CASSLEPTPNSYDEQFF
NA TRBJ1-5 TRBV27 CASSLSGWSNQPQHF
NA TRBJ2-7 TRBV27 CASSFGGIGGSGQQYF
NA TRBJ2-1 TRBV24-1 CATSVPQRDNEQFF
NA TRBJ2-1 TRBV7-3 CASSWTDAYNEQFF
NA TRBJ1-1 TRBV5-1 CASNAGMNTEAFF
NA TRBJ2-7 TRBV3-1/TRBV3-2 CASSLGQIPYEQYF
NA TRBJ2-3 TRBV6-5 CASRGTGGLTDTQYF
NA TRBJ1-3 TRBV19 CASSIRGPSGNTIYF
once TRBJ2-1 TRBV30 CAWGTEGYNEQFF
NA TRBJ2-5 TRBV7-2 CASSLKGQETQYF
NA TRBJ2-1 TRBV28 CASTPLAVSYNEQFF